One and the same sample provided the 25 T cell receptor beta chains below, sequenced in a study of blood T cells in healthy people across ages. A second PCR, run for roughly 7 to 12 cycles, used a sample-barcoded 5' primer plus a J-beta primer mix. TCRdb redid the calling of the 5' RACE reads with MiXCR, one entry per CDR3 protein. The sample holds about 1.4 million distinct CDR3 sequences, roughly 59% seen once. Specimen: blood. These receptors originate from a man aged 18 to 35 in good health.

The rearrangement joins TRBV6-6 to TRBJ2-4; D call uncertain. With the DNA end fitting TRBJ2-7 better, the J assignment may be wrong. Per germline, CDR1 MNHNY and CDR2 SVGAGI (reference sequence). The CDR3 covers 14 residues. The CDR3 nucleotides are TGTGCCAGCAGTTACTCAGAACAGTCCTACGAGCAGTACTTC. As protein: CASSYSEQSYEQYF.

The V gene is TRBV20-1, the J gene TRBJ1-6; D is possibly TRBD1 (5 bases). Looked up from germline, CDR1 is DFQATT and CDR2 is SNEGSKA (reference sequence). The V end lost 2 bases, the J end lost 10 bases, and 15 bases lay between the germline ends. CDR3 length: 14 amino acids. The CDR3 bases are TGCAGTGCTAGATTCGGGACTGATGTATCACCCCTCCACTTT. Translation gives CSARFGTDVSPLHF.

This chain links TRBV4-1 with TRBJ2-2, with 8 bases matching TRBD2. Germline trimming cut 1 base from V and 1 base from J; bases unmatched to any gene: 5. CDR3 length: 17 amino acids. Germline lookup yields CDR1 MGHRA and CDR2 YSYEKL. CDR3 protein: CASSQGAAGGNTGELFF. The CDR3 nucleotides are TGCGCCAGCAGCCAAGGAGCTGCGGGAGGGAACACCGGGGAGCTGTTTTTT.

The CDR3 DNA is TGTGCCAGCAGCTTAGATGGGACAGATCGAGTGTTTGAGACCCAGTACTTC. Protein product: CASSLDGTDRVFETQYF. The chain recombines TRBV11-2 with TRBJ2-5; 7 bases are shared with TRBD1. This CDR3 is 17 amino acids long. The V and J ends lost 0 bases and 5 bases, in that order; junction bases with no gene match: 12. Germline V CDR1 and CDR2: SGHAT, FQNNGV. Drawing the rest from reference TRBV11-2 and TRBJ2-5, the complete variable domain is EAGVAQSPRYKIIEKRQSVAFWCNPISGHATLYWYQQILGQGPKLLIQFQNNGVVDDSQLPKDRFSAERLKGVDSTLKIQPAKLEDSAVYLCASSLDGTDRVFETQYFGPGTRLLVL.

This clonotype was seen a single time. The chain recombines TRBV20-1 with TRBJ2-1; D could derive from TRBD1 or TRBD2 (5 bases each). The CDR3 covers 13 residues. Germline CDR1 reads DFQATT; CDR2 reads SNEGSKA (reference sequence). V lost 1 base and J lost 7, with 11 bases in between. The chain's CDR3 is CSARGQSGNEQFF. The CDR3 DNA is TGCAGTGCTAGAGGACAGTCGGGGAATGAGCAGTTCTTC.

The CDR3 is CSAIYSGNTDTQYF. DNA of the CDR3: TGCAGTGCTATATATAGCGGGAACACAGATACGCAGTATTTT. V gene TRBV20-1 combines with J gene TRBJ2-3; 8 nucleotides line up with TRBD2. CDR1 is DFQATT, CDR2 SNEGSKA, per germline (reference sequence). The CDR3 sequence is 14 residues long. J lost 2 bases, V lost 4 bases, and 5 bases had no gene match.

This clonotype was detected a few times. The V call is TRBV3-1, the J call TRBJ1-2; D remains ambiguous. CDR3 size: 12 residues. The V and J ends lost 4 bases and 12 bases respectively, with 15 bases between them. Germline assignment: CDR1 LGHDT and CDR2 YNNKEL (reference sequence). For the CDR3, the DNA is TGTGCCAGCAGCCGGCAGGCGGGTGATCACACCTTC. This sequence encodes CASSRQAGDHTF. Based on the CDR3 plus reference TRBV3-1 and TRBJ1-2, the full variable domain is DTAVSQTPKYLVTQMGNDKSIKCEQNLGHDTMYWYKQDSKKFLKIMFSYNNKELIINETVPNRFSPKSPDKAHLNLHINSLELGDSAVYFCASSRQAGDHTFGSGTRLTVV.

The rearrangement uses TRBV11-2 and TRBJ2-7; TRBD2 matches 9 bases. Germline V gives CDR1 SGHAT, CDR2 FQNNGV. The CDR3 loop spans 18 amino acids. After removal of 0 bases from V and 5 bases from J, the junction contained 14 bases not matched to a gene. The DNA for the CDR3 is TGTGCCAGCAGCTTAGAACATTACGGCGGGGGGGCAGGGAACGAGCAGTACTTC. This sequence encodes CASSLEHYGGGAGNEQYF.

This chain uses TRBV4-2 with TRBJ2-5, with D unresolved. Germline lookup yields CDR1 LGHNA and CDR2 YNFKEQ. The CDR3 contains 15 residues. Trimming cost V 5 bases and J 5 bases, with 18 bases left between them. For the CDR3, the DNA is TGTGCCAGCAGCGGTACCCGGGCCCTAAGGGAGACCCAGTACTTC. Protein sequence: CASSGTRALRETQYF.

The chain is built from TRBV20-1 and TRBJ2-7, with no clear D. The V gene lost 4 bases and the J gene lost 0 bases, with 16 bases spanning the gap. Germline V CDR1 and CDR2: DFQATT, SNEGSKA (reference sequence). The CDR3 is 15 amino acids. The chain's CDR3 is CSANGYEVSSYEQYF. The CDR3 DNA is TGCAGTGCTAATGGCTACGAGGTGAGCTCCTACGAGCAGTACTTC.

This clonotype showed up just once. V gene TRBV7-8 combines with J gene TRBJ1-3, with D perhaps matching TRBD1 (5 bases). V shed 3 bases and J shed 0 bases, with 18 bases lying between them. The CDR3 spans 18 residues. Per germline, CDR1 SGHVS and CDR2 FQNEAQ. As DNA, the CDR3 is TGTGCCAGCAGCTTGAAATGGGTCCAGGGCAGCTCTGGAAACACCATATATTTT. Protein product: CASSLKWVQGSSGNTIYF. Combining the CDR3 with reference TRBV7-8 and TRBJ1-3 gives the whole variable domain GAGVSQSPRYKVAKRGQDVALRCDPISGHVSLFWYQQALGQGPEFLTYFQNEAQLDKSGLPSDRFFAERPEGSVSTLKIQRTQQEDSAVYLCASSLKWVQGSSGNTIYFGEGSWLTVV.

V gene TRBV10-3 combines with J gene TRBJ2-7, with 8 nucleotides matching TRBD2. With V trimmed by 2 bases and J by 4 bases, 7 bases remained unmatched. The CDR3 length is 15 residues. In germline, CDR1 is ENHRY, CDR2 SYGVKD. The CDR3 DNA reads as TGTGCCATCAGTGAGCCGGGACTAGGTCTGTACGAGCAGTACTTC. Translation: CAISEPGLGLYEQYF.

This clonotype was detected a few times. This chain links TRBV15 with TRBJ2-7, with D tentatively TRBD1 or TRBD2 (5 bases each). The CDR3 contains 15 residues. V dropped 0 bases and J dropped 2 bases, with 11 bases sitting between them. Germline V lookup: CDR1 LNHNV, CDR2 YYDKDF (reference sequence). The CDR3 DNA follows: TGTGCCACCAGCAGAGAGGCTTGGGGGACCTACGAGCAGTACTTC. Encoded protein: CATSREAWGTYEQYF.

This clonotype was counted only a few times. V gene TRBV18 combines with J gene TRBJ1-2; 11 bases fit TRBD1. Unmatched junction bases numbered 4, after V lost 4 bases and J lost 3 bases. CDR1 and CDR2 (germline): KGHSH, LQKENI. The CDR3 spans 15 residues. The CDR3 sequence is CASSQPGQGDYGYTF. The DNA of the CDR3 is TGTGCCAGCTCACAACCGGGACAGGGGGACTATGGCTACACCTTC.

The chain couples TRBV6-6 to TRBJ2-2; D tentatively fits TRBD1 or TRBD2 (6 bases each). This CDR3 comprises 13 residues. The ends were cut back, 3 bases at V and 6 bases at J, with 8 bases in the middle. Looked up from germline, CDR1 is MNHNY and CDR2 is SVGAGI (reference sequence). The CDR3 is CASSYRGPGELFF. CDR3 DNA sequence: TGTGCCAGCAGTTATCGGGGGCCCGGGGAGCTGTTTTTT.

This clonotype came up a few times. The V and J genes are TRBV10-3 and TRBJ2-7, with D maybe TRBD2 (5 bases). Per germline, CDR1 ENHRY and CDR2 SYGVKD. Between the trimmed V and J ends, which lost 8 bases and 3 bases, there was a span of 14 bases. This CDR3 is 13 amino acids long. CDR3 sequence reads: CAILVSGLYEQYF. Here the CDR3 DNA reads TGTGCCATCTTGGTCAGCGGACTCTACGAGCAGTACTTC.

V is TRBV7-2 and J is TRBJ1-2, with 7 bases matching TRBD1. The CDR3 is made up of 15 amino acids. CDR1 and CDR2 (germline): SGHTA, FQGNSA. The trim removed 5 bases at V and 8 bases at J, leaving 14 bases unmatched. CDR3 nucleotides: TGTGCCAGCAGCCCCCTAGGGGGCCTTAAGGTCGGCTACACCTTC. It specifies CASSPLGGLKVGYTF.

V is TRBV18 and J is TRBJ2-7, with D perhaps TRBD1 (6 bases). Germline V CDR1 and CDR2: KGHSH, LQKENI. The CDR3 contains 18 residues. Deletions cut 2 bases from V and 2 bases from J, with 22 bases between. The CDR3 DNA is TGTGCCAGCTCACCAGTGATTGGTCTTAGGGCAGGGGCCTACGAGCAGTACTTC. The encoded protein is CASSPVIGLRAGAYEQYF.

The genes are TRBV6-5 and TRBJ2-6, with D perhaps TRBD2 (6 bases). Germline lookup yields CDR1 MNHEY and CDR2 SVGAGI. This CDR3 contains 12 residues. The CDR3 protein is CVTGGEANVLTF. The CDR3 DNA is TGTGTCACCGGGGGAGAGGCCAACGTCCTGACTTTC.

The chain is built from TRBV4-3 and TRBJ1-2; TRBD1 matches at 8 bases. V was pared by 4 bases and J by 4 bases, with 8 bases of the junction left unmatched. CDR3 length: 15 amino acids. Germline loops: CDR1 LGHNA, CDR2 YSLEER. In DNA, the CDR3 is TGCGCCAGCAGCCCCGTGGTCCAGGGGGCCTATGGCTACACCTTC. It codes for CASSPVVQGAYGYTF.

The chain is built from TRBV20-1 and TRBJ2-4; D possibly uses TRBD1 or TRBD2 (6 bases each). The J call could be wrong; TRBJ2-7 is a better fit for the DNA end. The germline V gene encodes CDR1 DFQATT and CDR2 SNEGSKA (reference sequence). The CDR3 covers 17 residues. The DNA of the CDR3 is TGCAGTGCTAGAGATAGATGGAGGGGGGATCGGGGCTACGAGCAGTACTTC. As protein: CSARDRWRGDRGYEQYF.

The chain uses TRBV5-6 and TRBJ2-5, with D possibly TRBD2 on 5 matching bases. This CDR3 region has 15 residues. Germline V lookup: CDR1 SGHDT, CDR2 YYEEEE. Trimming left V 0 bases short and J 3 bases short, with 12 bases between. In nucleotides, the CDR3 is TGTGCCAGCAGCTTGGGAGGGAACGGTGAAGAGACCCAGTACTTC. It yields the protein CASSLGGNGEETQYF. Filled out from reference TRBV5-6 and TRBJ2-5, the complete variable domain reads DAGVTQSPTHLIKTRGQQVTLRCSPKSGHDTVSWYQQALGQGPQFIFQYYEEEERQRGNFPDRFSGHQFPNYSSELNVNALLLGDSALYLCASSLGGNGEETQYFGPGTRLLVL.

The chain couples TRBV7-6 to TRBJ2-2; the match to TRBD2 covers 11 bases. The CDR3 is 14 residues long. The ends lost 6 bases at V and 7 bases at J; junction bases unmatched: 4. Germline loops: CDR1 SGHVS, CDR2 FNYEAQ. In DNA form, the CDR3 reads TGTGCCAGCAGTCGCGGGACTAGCGGCGGGGAGCTGTTTTTT. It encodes CASSRGTSGGELFF.

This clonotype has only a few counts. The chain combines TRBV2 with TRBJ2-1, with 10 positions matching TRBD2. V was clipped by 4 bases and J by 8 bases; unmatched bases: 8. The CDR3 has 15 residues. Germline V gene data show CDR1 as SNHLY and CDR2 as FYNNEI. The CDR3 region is CASSVRASGSDEQFF. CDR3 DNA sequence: TGTGCCAGCAGTGTCCGAGCTAGCGGGAGTGATGAGCAGTTCTTC.

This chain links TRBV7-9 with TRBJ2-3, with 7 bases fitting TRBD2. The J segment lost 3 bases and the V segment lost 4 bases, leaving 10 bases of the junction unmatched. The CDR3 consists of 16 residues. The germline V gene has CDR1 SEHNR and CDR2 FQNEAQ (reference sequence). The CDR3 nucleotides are TGTGCCAGCAGCTCCCGCTCGGGGAGGGGTACAGATACGCAGTATTTT. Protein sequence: CASSSRSGRGTDTQYF.